This entry concerns a single TCR beta chain. Its antigen remains unidentified. The source of the sample is a study of OX40 agonist ivuxolimab in advanced cancers. About the research overall: People in dose escalation had one of these cancers: hepatocellular carcinoma, melanoma, renal cell or head and neck cancer. One patient with hepatocellular carcinoma and two with cutaneous melanoma, three in all, had partial responses. Overall study results and limits: On average, CD8+ T cells showed a greater number of expanded clones than CD4+. Some nonresponders likewise displayed low normalized T-cell clonal expansion.

The data were produced by immunoSEQ multiplex PCR, yet TCRdb's version contains in-frame clones alone and is incomplete. Altogether 70,000 or so clones are present, around 85% being singletons, with the ten largest covering approximately 3.7%. The length of the CDR3 is 14 residues. Germline V CDR1 and CDR2: MDHEN, SYDVKM. Trimming left V 5 bases short and J 6 bases short, with 17 bases between. This sample comprised CD4+ or CD8+ T cells sorted from blood, obtained in a trial of the OX40 agonist ivuxolimab. The chain is built from TRBV28 and TRBJ2-7, with D uncertain. The sequence was collected from an adult with an advanced solid tumor such as melanoma, head and neck, liver or kidney cancer. CDR3 sequence reads: CASSKQIPNAEQYF. The DNA for the CDR3 is TGTGCCAGCAGTAAACAGATTCCTAATGCCGAGCAGTACTTC.